These T cell receptor beta chains were read from a single sample in a study of PD-1 blockade in classical Hodgkin lymphoma. Clones were read by immunoSEQ multiplex PCR, and TCRdb kept only the in-frame ones, dropping some. The data hold approximately 61,000 clones, with nearly 90% observed a single time. The sample in question was peripheral blood mononuclear cells (PBMCs), obtained before the fourth cycle of nivolumab. The receptors come from a human donor with classical Hodgkin lymphoma. Each CDR3 is given with its conserved first and last residue. D genes are given only for firm matches. Some rows have no size entry. The others give once, few or many, or a class for an expanded clone.

>.|TRBJ1-1|TRBV7-2|few
TGTGCCAGCAGCTTAGGGTCTGGCAGGGGAACTGAAGCTTTCTTT
CASSLGSGRGTEAFF
>.|TRBJ1-2|TRBV7-9|.
TGTGCCAGCAGCTTAGGGCTGGAGGTGGGCTACACCTTC
CASSLGLEVGYTF
>.|TRBJ2-5|TRBV5-5|.
TGTGCCAGCAGCACAATAGATACAGCCAGGGGACGAGAGACCCAGTACTTC
CASSTIDTARGRETQYF
>.|TRBJ1-5|TRBV18|.
TGTGCCAGCTCGCTAACGACCGTTCTACAGGGTTCCAATCAGCCCCAGCATTTT
CASSLTTVLQGSNQPQHF
>TRBD1|TRBJ1-2|TRBV28|.
TGTGCCAGCAGGTACAGGGGGCGAGAAGGCTACACCTTC
CASRYRGREGYTF
>TRBD1|TRBJ1-1|TRBV28|.
TGTGCCAGCACCCAAAGGCAGGGGGCGCGTAGTGAAGCTTTCTTT
CASTQRQGARSEAFF
>.|TRBJ1-3|TRBV7-9|.
TGTGCCAGCAGCTTACAGGGAGTTGGAAACACCATATATTTT
CASSLQGVGNTIYF
>.|TRBJ2-1|TRBV7-6|.
TGTGCCAGCAGCTTAGAGTCTAGCGCGTATGAGCAGTTCTTC
CASSLESSAYEQFF
>.|TRBJ2-3|TRBV6-1|.
TGTGCCAGCAGTGAAACAGGGAGTTCCACAGATACGCAGTATTTT
CASSETGSSTDTQYF
>.|TRBJ1-2|TRBV7-9|.
TGTGCCAGCAGCTTCGGTCCGCTACTCTATGGCTACACCTTC
CASSFGPLLYGYTF
>.|TRBJ1-2|TRBV9|.
TGTGCCAGCAGCGTAGGGCTCCTAAACTATGGCTACACCTTC
CASSVGLLNYGYTF